This T cell receptor beta chain was captured by sequencing in a study of T cell responses to AZD1222 COVID-19 vaccine. Sequenced by immunoSEQ multiplex PCR; TCRdb stores in-frame clones only, minus some. The profile shows around 110,000 clones, 89% of them singletons. Sequences were derived from peripheral blood, sampled on day 0 of AZD1222 vaccination. The receptor was isolated from an adult in good health.

As DNA, the CDR3 is TGTGCCAGCCTTCCTGGGGCCGGGGGATGGAATCAGCCCCAGCATTTT. Amino acids: CASLPGAGGWNQPQHF. This chain connects TRBV19 to TRBJ1-5, with a weak D call TRBD1 (5 bases). V was cut by 9 bases and J by 4 bases, with 22 bases left in between. The CDR3 sequence is 16 residues long. In germline, CDR1 is LNHDA, CDR2 SQIVND (reference sequence).